One and the same sample provided the 3 T cell receptor beta chains below, sequenced in a study of post-analysis software for immune sequencing data (dated by TCRdb to between 2015 and 2017). Study-level results and caveats: Significantly higher frequencies in patients than in controls were found for roughly 5 TRBV segments, including TRBV5-6, TRBV5-1 and TRBV20-1.

The library came from PCR. The sequencing machine was an Illumina HiSeq 2500. To reduce PCR and sequencing biases, unique molecular identifiers were built into the TCR beta cDNA libraries. TCRdb handled the public reads itself, with Q25 trimming in fastp and clone calling in MiXCR, and kept productive beta chains. Every distinct CDR3 protein forms one entry, paired with its most common genes and DNA. This sample is represented by hundreds of thousands of distinct CDR3 sequences; 25% to 30% of them were singletons. The top ten constitute under 0.7% of the sample. No cognate antigen is known for these TCRs. Sequenced input: blood. These receptors were obtained from a girl aged 5-17 years with multiple sclerosis.

J is TRBJ1-5 and V is TRBV28; 7 nucleotides agree with TRBD1. J was trimmed by 0 bases and V by 2 bases; bases with no gene match: 10. The germline gives CDR1 MDHEN, CDR2 SYDVKM. CDR3 length equals 18 residues. This CDR3 reads CASSLGRVTGASNQPQHF. In DNA form, the CDR3 reads TGTGCCAGCAGTTTAGGCAGAGTTACAGGGGCTAGCAATCAGCCCCAGCATTTT.

This clonotype was detected only a few times. The genes are TRBV6-6 and TRBJ2-7; D assignment may be TRBD1 or TRBD2 (6 bases each). The CDR3 is 14 residues long. Per the germline V gene, CDR1 is MNHNY and CDR2 is SVGAGI (reference sequence). With 9 bases removed from V and 5 bases from J, the gap between germline ends came to 20 bases. Here the CDR3 reads CASGGAGVQDEQYF. CDR3 coding DNA: TGTGCCAGTGGCGGGGCAGGGGTTCAGGACGAGCAGTACTTC.

This rearrangement joins TRBV6-2 or TRBV6-3 to TRBJ1-5; tentatively, D is TRBD1 (5 bases). Germline-derived CDR1 and CDR2 are MNHEY and SVGEGT. The V and J ends lost 8 bases and 9 bases respectively, with 14 bases between them. CDR3 size: 12 residues. Here the CDR3 reads CASSRGQGPQHF. The CDR3 DNA reads as TGTGCCAGCTCAAGGGGTCAAGGGCCCCAGCATTTT.